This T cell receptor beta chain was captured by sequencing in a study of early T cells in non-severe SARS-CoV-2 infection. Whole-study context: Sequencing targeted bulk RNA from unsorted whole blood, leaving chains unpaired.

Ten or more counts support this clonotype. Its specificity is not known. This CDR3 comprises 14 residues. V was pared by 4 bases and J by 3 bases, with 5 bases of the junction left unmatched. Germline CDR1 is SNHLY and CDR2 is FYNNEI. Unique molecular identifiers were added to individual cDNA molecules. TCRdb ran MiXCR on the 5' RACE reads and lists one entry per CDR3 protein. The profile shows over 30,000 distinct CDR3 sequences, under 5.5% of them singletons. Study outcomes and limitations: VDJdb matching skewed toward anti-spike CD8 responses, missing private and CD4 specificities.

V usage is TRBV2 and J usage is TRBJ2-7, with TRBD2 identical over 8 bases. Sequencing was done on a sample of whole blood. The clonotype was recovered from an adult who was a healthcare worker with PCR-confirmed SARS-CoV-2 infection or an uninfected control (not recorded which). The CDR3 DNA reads TGTGCCAGCAGTGCTTCCAGCGGGGGCTACGAGCAGTACTTC. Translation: CASSASSGGYEQYF.